The source of this T cell receptor (beta chain) is a study of T cell repertoires in cytomegalovirus infection. This clonotype was recorded many times. Via MiXCR, TCRdb re-called the reads, giving one row per CDR3 protein. The sample carries about 600,000 distinct CDR3 sequences, approximately 24% recorded once. Germline V CDR1 and CDR2: SGHVS, FNYEAQ. The CDR3 has 15 amino acids. The ends lost 4 bases at V and 7 bases at J; junction bases unmatched: 12. The material sequenced was CD8+ T cells from PBMCs. The origin of this receptor is a human donor in good health (CMV status not recorded). Some clones in this sample may be carry-over from other donors' samples. This chain links TRBV7-6 with TRBJ1-1, with 7 bases identical to TRBD1. In DNA, the CDR3 is TGTGCCAGCAGCTCAGGGGGGGGGGGCGCGTATGAAGCTTTCTTT. It is translated as CASSSGGGGAYEAFF.